The rows below give T cell receptor beta chains drawn from one sample of a study of shared clonotypes between healthy human individuals. The table came from immunoSEQ multiplex PCR; TCRdb's copy has only in-frame clones and leaves some out. The sample carries 450,000 to 600,000 clones, less than 80% recorded once. The sequenced material came from PBMCs. Every receptor here comes from a woman aged 40 to 50 in good health. Some clones in this sample may be carry-over from other donors' samples. CDR3s include the opening cysteine and the closing phenylalanine or tryptophan. The D gene is left open where the match is weak. Only part of the rows carry a size: once, few, many, or a class if the clone is expanded.

d_call | j_call | v_call | clone_size | cdr3_aa | cdr3_nt
. | TRBJ2-1 | TRBV10-3 | . | CAISGPSVSYNEQFF | TGTGCCATCAGTGGGCCTAGCGTCTCCTACAATGAGCAGTTCTTC
. | TRBJ1-1 | TRBV6-1 | . | CASSETASGWTEAFF | TGTGCCAGCAGTGAAACGGCGTCAGGGTGGACTGAAGCTTTCTTT
TRBD1 | TRBJ1-5 | TRBV5-1 | . | CASSNGQGDQPQHF | TGCGCCAGCAGCAACGGACAGGGGGATCAGCCCCAGCATTTT
TRBD1 | TRBJ2-3 | TRBV7-2 | . | CASSLEGAGWSDTQYF | TGTGCCAGCAGCTTAGAGGGGGCCGGTTGGTCAGATACGCAGTATTTT
TRBD2 | TRBJ2-3 | TRBV27 | . | CASRWEGFSDTQYF | TGTGCCAGCAGATGGGAGGGCTTTTCAGATACGCAGTATTTT
TRBD1 | TRBJ1-2 | TRBV6-1 | . | CASGFKGARDGYTF | TGTGCCAGCGGATTTAAGGGGGCGAGGGATGGCTACACCTTC
. | TRBJ1-1 | TRBV5-1 | . | CASSAREKTPEAFF | TGCGCCAGCAGTGCCCGGGAAAAAACCCCTGAAGCTTTCTTT
. | TRBJ2-7 | TRBV5-6 | few | CASTQIGRYEQYF | TGTGCCAGCACCCAGATAGGCCGCTACGAGCAGTACTTC
. | TRBJ1-1 | TRBV27 | . | CASSFEGRWGTEAFF | TGTGCCAGCAGTTTCGAGGGGCGGTGGGGCACTGAAGCTTTCTTT
. | TRBJ2-7 | TRBV7-2 | . | CASSSTFEQYF | TGTGCCAGCAGCTCCACCTTCGAGCAGTACTTC
. | TRBJ1-4 | TRBV11-2 | once | CASSTKGLATNEKLFF | TGTGCCAGCAGCACTAAAGGTCTAGCAACTAATGAAAAACTGTTTTTT
. | TRBJ2-3 | TRBV2 | . | CASRPSDRPDTQYF | TGTGCCAGCAGGCCTAGCGACAGGCCAGATACGCAGTATTTT
TRBD2 | TRBJ2-7 | TRBV2 | many | CASSVLAGGFDEQYF | TGTGCCAGCAGTGTCCTAGCGGGAGGGTTCGACGAGCAGTACTTC
. | TRBJ2-5 | TRBV2 | . | CASSPRAVTQETQYF | TGTGCCAGCAGCCCACGGGCAGTTACGCAAGAGACCCAGTACTTC
TRBD1 | TRBJ2-2 | TRBV28 | . | CASQGETGELFF | TGTGCCTCGCAGGGGGAGACCGGGGAGCTGTTTTTT
TRBD1 | TRBJ1-2 | TRBV27 | . | CASSPEGDRAHGYTF | TGTGCCAGCAGTCCCGAAGGGGACAGGGCTCATGGCTACACCTTC
. | TRBJ1-4 | TRBV6-1 | . | CATQPGGAGNEKLFF | TGTGCCACCCAACCGGGGGGAGCGGGTAATGAAAAACTGTTTTTT
. | TRBJ1-2 | TRBV30 | once | CAWSVPDSPTVGYTF | TGTGCCTGGAGTGTACCGGACTCCCCTACTGTCGGCTACACCTTC
TRBD2 | TRBJ2-3 | TRBV5-1 | . | CASSLQSGGTDTQYF | TGCGCCAGCAGCTTGCAAAGCGGGGGTACAGATACGCAGTATTTT
. | TRBJ1-3 | TRBV18 | . | CASSPMSKEGNTIYF | TGTGCCAGCTCACCAATGAGTAAAGAAGGAAACACCATATATTTT
TRBD2 | TRBJ2-2 | TRBV5-5 | . | CASIRLAVTGELFF | TGTGCCAGCATCCGACTAGCGGTTACCGGGGAGCTGTTTTTT
. | TRBJ1-6 | TRBV18 | . | CASSPNYNSPLHF | TGTGCCAGCTCACCGAATTATAATTCACCCCTCCACTTT
TRBD1 | TRBJ1-5 | TRBV7-8 | many | CASSLGTGGRFDQPQHF | TGTGCCAGCAGCTTAGGGACAGGCGGCAGATTTGATCAGCCCCAGCATTTT
. | TRBJ1-2 | TRBV11-2 | . | CASSPYGVNYGYTF | TGTGCCAGCAGCCCGTACGGGGTCAACTATGGCTACACCTTC
. | TRBJ2-7 | TRBV4-1 | . | CASTPRLVFREGYEQYF | TGCGCCAGCACACCTCGACTAGTATTTAGAGAGGGCTACGAGCAGTACTTC
TRBD2 | TRBJ2-1 | TRBV29-1 | . | CSVGPGGSVWNNEQFF | TGCAGCGTTGGCCCGGGAGGGAGCGTGTGGAACAATGAGCAGTTCTTC
TRBD1 | TRBJ2-7 | TRBV18 | . | CASSPGQEPYEQYF | TGTGCCAGCTCACCGGGACAGGAACCCTACGAGCAGTACTTC
TRBD2 | TRBJ2-1 | TRBV27 | . | CASSLVAGLYNEQFF | TGTGCCAGCAGTTTAGTAGCGGGCTTGTACAATGAGCAGTTCTTC
. | TRBJ2-3 | TRBV18 | . | CASSPPNYGVASTDTQYF | TGTGCCAGCTCACCACCGAACTACGGGGTGGCTAGCACAGATACGCAGTATTTT
. | TRBJ2-1 | TRBV5-1 | . | CASSLDSYNEQFF | TGCGCCAGCAGCTTGGACAGTTACAATGAGCAGTTCTTC
TRBD1 | TRBJ2-7 | TRBV18 | once | CASSPTRTGGGSYEQYF | TGTGCCAGCTCTCCGACGCGAACAGGGGGCGGCAGCTACGAGCAGTACTTC
TRBD2 | TRBJ2-7 | TRBV18 | . | CASSPGLAGVAEQYF | TGTGCCAGCTCACCCGGACTAGCGGGAGTTGCCGAGCAGTACTTC
. | TRBJ2-1 | TRBV4-2 | . | CASSQERWPSSYNEQFF | TGTGCCAGCAGCCAAGAACGGTGGCCCAGCTCCTACAATGAGCAGTTCTTC
. | TRBJ2-1 | TRBV18 | . | CASSPSYNEQFF | TGTGCCAGCTCACCATCTTACAATGAGCAGTTCTTC
. | TRBJ2-1 | TRBV7-8 | . | CASSVTRTANEQFF | TGTGCCAGCAGCGTAACCCGGACAGCCAATGAGCAGTTCTTC
TRBD1 | TRBJ2-1 | TRBV10-1 | few | CASSEGDRNEQFF | TGCGCCAGCAGTGAGGGGGACAGGAATGAGCAGTTCTTC
TRBD2 | TRBJ2-3 | TRBV6-1 | . | CASSVQAGGPDTQYF | TGTGCCAGCAGTGTACAAGCGGGAGGACCAGATACGCAGTATTTT
TRBD1 | TRBJ1-5 | TRBV27 | . | CASSFLAGGMNQPQHF | TGTGCCAGCAGTTTCCTTGCAGGGGGCATGAATCAGCCCCAGCATTTT
. | TRBJ2-2 | TRBV21-1 | . | CASSPRKNRGEFCTGELFF | TGTGCCAGCAGCCCGAGAAAAAATAGGGGGGAATTCTGCACCGGGGAGCTGTTTTTT
. | TRBJ2-7 | TRBV5-1 | . | CASSSGLTYEQYF | TGCGCCAGCAGCTCCGGACTAACCTACGAGCAGTACTTC
TRBD2 | TRBJ2-1 | TRBV6-5 | . | CASSYETSGFYEQFF | TGTGCCAGCAGTTACGAAACTAGCGGGTTCTATGAGCAGTTCTTC
. | TRBJ2-3 | TRBV4-1 | . | CASSQDYGASTDTQYF | TGCGCCAGCAGCCAAGATTATGGTGCTAGCACAGATACGCAGTATTTT
. | TRBJ2-1 | TRBV7-7 | . | CASSLHSSYNEQFF | TGTGCTAGCAGCTTACACAGCTCCTACAATGAGCAGTTCTTC
. | TRBJ1-4 | TRBV2 | once | CASSTGPGRPEKLFF | TGTGCCAGCAGTACAGGTCCTGGGCGCCCTGAAAAACTGTTTTTT
. | TRBJ1-1 | TRBV28 | . | CASSLPSGGTEAFF | TGTGCCAGCAGTTTACCCAGCGGGGGCACTGAAGCTTTCTTT
TRBD2 | TRBJ2-5 | TRBV6-6 | . | CASSYSQREYGETQYF | TGTGCCAGCAGTTACTCCCAGCGGGAGTATGGAGAGACCCAGTACTTC
. | TRBJ1-2 | TRBV7-8 | . | CASSSQAGGYYGYTF | TGTGCCAGCAGCTCACAGGCCGGCGGATACTATGGCTACACCTTC
TRBD1 | TRBJ1-5 | TRBV28 | . | CASSWGQGGSQPQHF | TGTGCCAGCAGCTGGGGACAGGGAGGTAGTCAGCCCCAGCATTTT
. | TRBJ1-1 | TRBV13 | . | CASSRGGNTEAFF | TGTGCCAGCAGCCGGGGGGGAAACACTGAAGCTTTCTTT
TRBD1 | TRBJ2-1 | TRBV2 | . | CASDNSGQGGNEQFF | TGTGCCAGCGACAATTCGGGACAGGGCGGGAATGAGCAGTTCTTC
. | TRBJ1-1 | TRBV7-7 | few | CASSSGPNTEAFF | TGTGCCAGCAGCTCCGGGCCGAACACTGAAGCTTTCTTT
TRBD2 | TRBJ2-3 | TRBV6-4 | once | CASSASGSSVDTQYF | TGTGCCAGCAGTGCTAGCGGGAGCTCAGTGGATACGCAGTATTTT
. | TRBJ1-1 | TRBV6-1 | few | CASSEGPGRSTEAFF | TGTGCCAGCAGTGAAGGGCCGGGTAGGAGCACTGAAGCTTTCTTT
TRBD2 | TRBJ2-5 | TRBV5-6 | . | CASSFGLAGGETQYF | TGTGCCAGCAGCTTCGGACTAGCGGGAGGGGAGACCCAGTACTTC
TRBD1 | TRBJ2-2 | TRBV28 | . | CASSIRQGNTGELFF | TGTGCCAGCAGTATTAGACAGGGGAACACCGGGGAGCTGTTTTTT